Below are 12 T cell receptor beta chains sequenced from a single sample in a study of a mutant IDH1 vaccine in newly diagnosed glioma. The assay was immunoSEQ multiplex PCR, and TCRdb's table has in-frame clones only and misses some. Among about 42,000 clones listed, 80% to 90% were seen once. Their specific antigens are unknown. Time point reported: week 5, during vaccination. Vaccine doses each comprised 300 ug of mutant IDH1 20-mer peptide, with topical imiquimod. Source: PBMCs, taken from a glioma patient whose treatment included an IDH1 peptide vaccine. Receptor source: a man between 40 and 49 years old with glioma.

V is TRBV11-2 and J is TRBJ2-5; TRBD1 agrees at 11 bases. J gave up 5 bases and V 7 bases, and 6 bases lay outside the gene matches. CDR1 is SGHAT, CDR2 FQNNGV, per germline. This CDR3 comprises 14 residues. The CDR3 reads CASIGQGAGETQYF. CDR3 DNA: TGTGCCAGCATCGGACAGGGGGCAGGGGAGACCCAGTACTTC. The full variable domain, in which reference TRBV11-2 and TRBJ2-5 provide the parts outside the CDR3, is EAGVAQSPRYKIIEKRQSVAFWCNPISGHATLYWYQQILGQGPKLLIQFQNNGVVDDSQLPKDRFSAERLKGVDSTLKIQPAKLEDSAVYLCASIGQGAGETQYFGPGTRLLVL.

The chain links TRBV7-2 to TRBJ1-3, with D hard to call. Trimming pared 0 bases from V and 0 bases from J, leaving 9 bases between. The CDR3 is 16 residues long. The V gene's germline CDR1 is SGHTA and CDR2 FQGNSA. In DNA form, the CDR3 reads TGTGCCAGCAGCTTAGCCGTGGGCCTCTCTGGAAACACCATATATTTT. Translating it yields CASSLAVGLSGNTIYF.

The rearrangement uses TRBV11-2 and TRBJ2-7; D not certain. Looked up from germline, CDR1 is SGHAT and CDR2 is FQNNGV. The V end lost 0 bases, the J end lost 5 bases, and 8 bases lay between the germline ends. This CDR3 comprises 13 residues. CDR3 in DNA: TGTGCCAGCAGCTTAGAACGGGCCCACGAGCAGTACTTC. As protein: CASSLERAHEQYF.

This rearrangement joins TRBV7-9 to TRBJ2-1; D perhaps matches TRBD1 (5 bases). Trimming cost V 4 bases and J 0 bases, with 16 bases left between them. Germline V gene data show CDR1 as SEHNR and CDR2 as FQNEAQ (reference sequence). The CDR3 length is 17 residues. Written as DNA, the CDR3 is TGTGCCAGCAGCTCACCGACGGACACAAGCTCCTACAATGAGCAGTTCTTC. It encodes CASSSPTDTSSYNEQFF.

This clone was counted between two and nine times. The rearrangement links TRBV14 to TRBJ1-1, with 10 positions matching TRBD1. The CDR3 totals 14 residues. V shed 4 bases and J 10 bases; nucleotides not matched to a gene: 9. Germline V gene sequence: CDR1 SGHDN, CDR2 FVKESK. The CDR3 loop reads CASSPPGTGVIAFF. The CDR3 bases are TGTGCCAGCAGCCCCCCGGGGACAGGGGTGATAGCTTTCTTT.

On this clone: One junction end disagrees with the germline gene, perhaps due to a read error. This rearrangement joins TRBV7-8 to TRBJ2-7, with a possible D match to TRBD2 (5 bases). Looked up from germline, CDR1 is SGHVS and CDR2 is FQNEAQ. This CDR3 comprises 14 residues. CDR3 in amino acids: CASSLAGDSSEQYF. DNA for the CDR3: TGTGCCAGCAGCTTAGCGGGAGACTCCTCCGAGCAGTACTTC.

The gene calls are TRBV5-1 and TRBJ1-1; D call uncertain. Trimming cost V 2 bases and J 4 bases, with 15 bases left between them. The CDR3 sequence is 15 residues long. Germline CDR1 and CDR2: SGHRS and YFSETQ. The CDR3 sequence: CASSLVEASGTEAFF. The DNA for the CDR3 is TGCGCCAGCAGCTTAGTGGAGGCCTCGGGCACTGAAGCTTTCTTT.

The table lists this clone with a few counts. J is TRBJ2-7 and V is TRBV4-1, with 8 bases identical to TRBD1. The CDR3 covers 16 residues. V trimming: 1 base; J trimming: 0 bases; junction bases outside the gene matches: 5. Germline V gene data show CDR1 as MGHRA and CDR2 as YSYEKL. In DNA form, the CDR3 reads TGCGCCAGCAGCCAAGCCAAGGACAGGGCCTCCTACGAGCAGTACTTC. Its protein is CASSQAKDRASYEQYF.

The V call is TRBV10-3, the J call TRBJ2-1; D might be TRBD2 (6 bases). Germline V gives CDR1 ENHRY, CDR2 SYGVKD. V was pared by 3 bases and J by 6 bases, with 15 bases between. The length of the CDR3 is 15 residues. The CDR3 reads CAISDPRGKGNEQFF. Written as DNA, the CDR3 is TGTGCCATCAGTGACCCCCGCGGGAAGGGCAATGAGCAGTTCTTC.

This sequence joins TRBV5-6 and TRBJ2-7; D perhaps matches TRBD2 (6 bases). Germline CDR1 reads SGHDT; CDR2 reads YYEEEE. Deletions cut 4 bases from V and 2 bases from J, with 16 bases between. This CDR3 region has 15 residues. In DNA form, the CDR3 reads TGTGCCAGCAGCCCTATAGCCGCGGGACCCTACGAGCAGTACTTC. Translated: CASSPIAAGPYEQYF.

The chain is built from TRBV13 and TRBJ2-2; 7 bases fit TRBD1. Germline CDR1 reads PRHDT; CDR2 reads FYEKMQ (reference sequence). CDR3 size: 21 residues. Trimming at V came to 4 bases and at J to 6 bases, leaving 26 bases not matched to a gene. In DNA form, the CDR3 reads TGTGCCAGCAGCTGGGACAGTTATACGAACAATATTTCGAAAAATTCCGGGGAGCTGTTTTTT. This translates into CASSWDSYTNNISKNSGELFF.

The V and J genes are TRBV19 and TRBJ1-5; unclear D gene. The ends were cut back, 4 bases at V and 4 bases at J, with 11 bases in the middle. Germline CDR1 reads LNHDA; CDR2 reads SQIVND (reference sequence). The CDR3 is 14 residues long. The CDR3 DNA is TGTGCCAGTAGTACAGAGCCAGGAAATCAGCCCCAGCATTTT. This encodes CASSTEPGNQPQHF.